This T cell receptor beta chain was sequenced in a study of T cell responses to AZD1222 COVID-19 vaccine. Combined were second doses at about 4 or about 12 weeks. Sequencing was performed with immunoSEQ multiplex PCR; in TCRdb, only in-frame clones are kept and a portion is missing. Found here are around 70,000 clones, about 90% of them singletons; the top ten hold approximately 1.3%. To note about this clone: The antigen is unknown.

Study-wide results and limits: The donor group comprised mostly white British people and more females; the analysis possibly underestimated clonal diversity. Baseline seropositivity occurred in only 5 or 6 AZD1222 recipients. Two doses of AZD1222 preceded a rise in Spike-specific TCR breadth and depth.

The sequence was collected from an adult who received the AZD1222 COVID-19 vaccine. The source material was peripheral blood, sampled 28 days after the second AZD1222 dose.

As DNA, the CDR3 is TGTGCCAGTACCATCCCTTGGACAGTTGGAAACACCATATATTTT. Translated, it gives CASTIPWTVGNTIYF. The chain recombines TRBV19 with TRBJ1-3, with a tentative D call TRBD1 (6 bases). Trimming cost V 7 bases and J 3 bases, with 16 bases left between them. The germline V gene has CDR1 LNHDA and CDR2 SQIVND (reference sequence). The CDR3 covers 15 residues.